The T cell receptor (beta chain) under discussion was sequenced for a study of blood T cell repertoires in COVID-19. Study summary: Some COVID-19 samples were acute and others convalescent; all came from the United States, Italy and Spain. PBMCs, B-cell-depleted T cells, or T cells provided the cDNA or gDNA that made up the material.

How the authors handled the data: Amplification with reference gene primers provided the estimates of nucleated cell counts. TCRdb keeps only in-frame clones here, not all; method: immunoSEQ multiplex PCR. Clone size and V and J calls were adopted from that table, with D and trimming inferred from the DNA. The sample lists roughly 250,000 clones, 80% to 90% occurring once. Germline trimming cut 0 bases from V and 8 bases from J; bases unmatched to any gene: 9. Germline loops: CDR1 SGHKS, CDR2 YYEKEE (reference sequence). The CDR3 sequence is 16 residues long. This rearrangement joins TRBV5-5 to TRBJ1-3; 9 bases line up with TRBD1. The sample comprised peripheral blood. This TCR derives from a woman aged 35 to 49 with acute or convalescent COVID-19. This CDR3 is CASSLGLYRGLDTIYF. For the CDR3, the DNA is TGTGCCAGCAGCTTGGGGCTCTACAGGGGGCTCGACACCATATATTTT. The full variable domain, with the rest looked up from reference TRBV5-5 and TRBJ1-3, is DAGVTQSPTHLIKTRGQQVTLRCSPISGHKSVSWYQQVLGQGPQFIFQYYEKEERGRGNFPDRFSARQFPNYSSELNVNALLLGDSALYLCASSLGLYRGLDTIYFGEGSWLTVV.